This is a list of T cell receptor beta chains from one sample in a study of CD8+ T cells in alopecia areata. The assay was immunoSEQ multiplex PCR, and TCRdb's table has in-frame clones only and misses some. The sample consists of about 30,000 clones, 62% of them appearing once. Material for sequencing was NKG2D-high CD8+ T cells sorted from blood. These receptors all come from a human donor with alopecia areata. CDR3s include the opening cysteine and the closing phenylalanine or tryptophan. Each record gives: J gene, clone size, D gene, V gene, CDR3 protein, CDR3 DNA. A D gene is named only where the DNA matches it firmly. A clone size is listed for some rows: how often the clone was seen (once, few, many), or a class if it is expanded.

TRBJ2-7 - - TRBV27 CASSLSLEPYEQYF TGTGCCAGCAGTTTATCGCTAGAACCCTACGAGCAGTACTTC
TRBJ2-7 few TRBD1 TRBV7-9 CASGRQGAYEQYF TGTGCCAGCGGACGACAGGGGGCGTACGAGCAGTACTTC
TRBJ2-3 - - TRBV27 CASSVSSTDTQYF TGTGCCAGCAGTGTGTCTAGCACAGATACGCAGTATTTT
TRBJ2-7 - - TRBV7-6 CASSSMLGGSHEQYF TGTGCCAGCAGCTCCATGCTGGGAGGTTCTCACGAGCAGTACTTC
TRBJ2-1 - - TRBV30 CAWNPRGAWYNEQFF TGTGCCTGGAATCCGCGAGGGGCCTGGTACAATGAGCAGTTCTTC
TRBJ2-7 - - TRBV5-6 CASSLGDTYEQYF TGTGCCAGCAGCTTGGGGGACACTTACGAGCAGTACTTC
TRBJ2-7 - - TRBV4-1 CASSLSAAYEQYF TGCGCCAGCAGCCTTAGCGCTGCCTACGAGCAGTACTTC
TRBJ2-3 - - TRBV2 CASSEMGGTDTQYF TGTGCCAGCAGTGAGATGGGTGGCACAGATACGCAGTATTTT
TRBJ2-1 - - TRBV11-1 CASSKRLGSGNEQFF TGTGCCAGCAGCAAAAGACTAGGGTCGGGCAATGAGCAGTTCTTC
TRBJ2-1 few - TRBV29-1 CSVVDYNEQFF TGCAGCGTTGTAGACTACAATGAGCAGTTCTTC
TRBJ2-7 - - TRBV29-1 CSVEVGGNPYEQYF TGCAGCGTTGAAGTCGGAGGGAACCCCTACGAGCAGTACTTC
TRBJ1-4 - - TRBV4-3 CASSQDLVKLF TGCGCCAGCAGCCAAGATTTGGTCAAACTATTT
TRBJ2-5 - TRBD1 TRBV28 CASRSGTGGVGETQYF TGTGCCAGCAGATCCGGGACAGGGGGCGTGGGAGAGACCCAGTACTTC
TRBJ2-7 - - TRBV4-1 CASSQVARSYEQYF TGCGCCAGCAGCCAAGTGGCACGGTCCTACGAGCAGTACTTC
TRBJ2-3 - TRBD2 TRBV27 CASSSAGVLDTQYF TGTGCCAGCAGTTCAGCGGGAGTATTAGATACGCAGTATTTT
TRBJ2-1 large - TRBV28 CASTPPRGKQFF TGTGCCAGCACTCCCCCCCGAGGCAAGCAGTTCTTC
TRBJ1-2 - TRBD1 TRBV27 CASSFFGQGYGYTF TGTGCCAGCAGTTTTTTCGGACAGGGCTATGGCTACACCTTC
TRBJ2-5 - - TRBV5-4 CASSSPPETQYF TGTGCCAGCAGCTCCCCCCCAGAGACCCAGTACTTC
TRBJ1-2 - TRBD1 TRBV9 CASSFTDRGHYGYTF TGTGCCAGCAGCTTCACGGACAGGGGGCATTATGGCTACACCTTC
TRBJ2-7 - TRBD1 TRBV7-9 CASRQGTGLYEQYF TGTGCCAGCAGACAAGGGACAGGGCTTTACGAGCAGTACTTC
TRBJ1-2 - - TRBV28 CASRLQGHGSYTF TGTGCCAGCAGGTTACAGGGTCATGGTAGCTACACCTTC
TRBJ2-6 - - TRBV4-3 CASSQDQGSGANVLTF TGCGCCAGCAGCCAAGATCAGGGGAGTGGGGCCAACGTCCTGACTTTC
TRBJ1-1 - - TRBV4-3 CASSQDFVQSTNTEAFF TGCGCCAGCAGCCAAGATTTCGTACAGAGTACGAACACTGAAGCTTTCTTT
TRBJ2-3 few - TRBV2 CASSESGPRRSTDTQYF TGTGCCAGCAGTGAGTCGGGTCCGAGGAGAAGCACAGATACGCAGTATTTT
TRBJ1-4 - TRBD1 TRBV28 CASSLGTGGAGEKLFF TGTGCCAGCAGTCTGGGGACAGGGGGCGCGGGTGAAAAACTGTTTTTT
TRBJ2-3 once TRBD2 TRBV27 CASSSLRYSGGTSTDTQYF TGTGCCAGCAGTTCGCTGAGATATAGCGGGGGGACTAGCACAGATACGCAGTATTTT
TRBJ2-1 - TRBD2 TRBV29-1 CSVLAEDYNEQFF TGCAGCGTACTAGCGGAAGACTACAATGAGCAGTTCTTC
TRBJ1-5 - - TRBV7-8 CASSFVQASNQPQHF TGTGCCAGCAGCTTCGTCCAGGCTAGCAATCAGCCCCAGCATTTT
TRBJ2-5 - - TRBV4-1 CASSQVGGTVQETQYF TGCGCCAGCAGCCAAGTGGGGGGCACCGTGCAAGAGACCCAGTACTTC
TRBJ2-1 - TRBD2 TRBV19 CASSIGTSGNEQFF TGTGCCAGTAGTATAGGAACTAGCGGCAATGAGCAGTTCTTC
TRBJ2-7 - TRBD1 TRBV5-1 CASSSRQGQDEQYF TGCGCCAGCAGCTCGAGACAGGGCCAGGACGAGCAGTACTTC
TRBJ2-7 - - TRBV7-6 CASGSSYEQYF TGTGCCAGCGGGAGCTCCTACGAGCAGTACTTC
TRBJ1-2 - - TRBV2 CASSELDTNTNYGYTF TGTGCCAGCAGTGAGTTGGACACAAATACTAACTATGGCTACACCTTC
TRBJ2-2 - - TRBV29-1 CSGFGRVTGELFF TGCAGCGGGTTCGGACGGGTCACCGGGGAGCTGTTTTTT
TRBJ2-1 - TRBD1 TRBV19 CASSLWDRGPDEQFF TGTGCCAGTAGTCTCTGGGACAGGGGGCCAGATGAGCAGTTCTTC
TRBJ2-2 - - TRBV6-5 CASRPVMNTGELFF TGTGCCAGCAGACCCGTGATGAACACCGGGGAGCTGTTTTTT
TRBJ2-3 few TRBD1 TRBV4-1 CASSHQSDRPYPDTQYF TGCGCCAGCAGCCACCAGTCGGACAGGCCTTATCCAGATACGCAGTATTTT
TRBJ2-1 - - TRBV6-6 CASSYSILGEQFF TGTGCCAGCAGTTACTCGATCCTAGGCGAGCAGTTCTTC
TRBJ2-1 - - TRBV4-1 CASSQGVASGQFF TGCGCCAGCAGCCAAGGGGTAGCTTCAGGACAGTTCTTC
TRBJ2-3 - - TRBV28 CASSLTTVAGLTDTQYF TGTGCCAGCAGTTTGACAACTGTCGCGGGTCTCACAGATACGCAGTATTTT
TRBJ2-2 few TRBD2 TRBV29-1 CSVETSGARGELFF TGCAGCGTTGAAACTAGCGGGGCCAGGGGGGAGCTGTTTTTT
TRBJ2-3 - TRBD2 TRBV7-2 CASSPIAGDTTDTQYF TGTGCCAGCAGCCCCATAGCGGGGGATACCACAGATACGCAGTATTTT
TRBJ1-2 - - TRBV11-2 CASSLGTRANYGYTF TGTGCCAGCAGCTTAGGGACCAGAGCTAACTATGGCTACACCTTC
TRBJ2-7 - - TRBV7-9 CASSVATWGTTYEQYF TGTGCCAGCAGCGTAGCAACGTGGGGAACGACCTACGAGCAGTACTTC
TRBJ2-7 - TRBD1 TRBV27 CASSYQGVDEQYF TGTGCCAGCAGTTATCAGGGGGTAGACGAGCAGTACTTC